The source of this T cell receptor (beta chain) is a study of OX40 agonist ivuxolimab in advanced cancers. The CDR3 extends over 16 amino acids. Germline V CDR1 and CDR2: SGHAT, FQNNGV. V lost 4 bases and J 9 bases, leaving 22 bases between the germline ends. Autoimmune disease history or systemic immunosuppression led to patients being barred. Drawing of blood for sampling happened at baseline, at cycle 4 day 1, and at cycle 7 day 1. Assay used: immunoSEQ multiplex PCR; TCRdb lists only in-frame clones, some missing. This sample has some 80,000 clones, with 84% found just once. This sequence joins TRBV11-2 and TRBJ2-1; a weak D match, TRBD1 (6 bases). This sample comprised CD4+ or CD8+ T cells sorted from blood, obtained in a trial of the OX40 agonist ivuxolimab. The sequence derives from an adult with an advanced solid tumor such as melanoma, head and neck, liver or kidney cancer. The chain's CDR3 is CASSSGDGRNGFEQFF. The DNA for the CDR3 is TGTGCCAGCAGCTCAGGGGACGGACGGAATGGTTTTGAGCAGTTCTTC.